This TCR beta chain was found in a study of long-term antiretroviral therapy in people with HIV. Study observations and caveats: Repertoires in HIV (unlike those of controls) had narrower CDR3 length ranges. Post-ART diversity increased but stayed below transplant donor controls.

The V end was cut by 0 bases, the J end by 10 bases, with 8 bases between. Germline CDR1 reads SGHRS; CDR2 reads YFSETQ. CDR3 length equals 12 residues. Researchers report immunoSEQ v3.0 was run at survey level. TCRdb keeps only in-frame clones here, not all; method: immunoSEQ multiplex PCR. This sample has some 25,000 clones; 80% to 85% occur once, and the top ten carry roughly 16%. Concerning this clone itself: Its specificity is not known.

This chain joins TRBV5-1 and TRBJ2-1; D is undetermined. The source is a man in his thirties or forties with HIV. The input for sequencing was unsorted PBMCs, taken about 4.1 years after starting antiretroviral therapy. The CDR3 loop is CASSLAGQEQFF. The CDR3 DNA is TGCGCCAGCAGCTTGGCCGGCCAGGAGCAGTTCTTC.